This T cell receptor beta chain was identified during a study of CD8+CD57+ T cells in acquired aplastic anemia. The study profiled TCR beta VDJ and CDR3 using genomic DNA as template. TCRdb re-analysed the reads in MiXCR, keeping a single row per CDR3 protein. The sample consists of about 180,000 distinct CDR3 sequences, 50% to 65% of them appearing once. CDR3 length: 16 residues. Per germline, CDR1 SGHTA and CDR2 FQGNSA. All patients picked for sequencing had shown, by flow cytometry, an expansion of CD8+CD57+ cells. Notes on this clonotype: Mismatch with germline at one junction end may stem from a read error.

The clonotype was recovered from a human donor with aplastic anemia. The sample taken for sequencing was sorted CD4+, CD8+, or CD8+CD57+ T cells (not recorded which) from PBMCs. The chain joins TRBV7-2 to TRBJ2-1, with TRBD2 matching over 11 bases. CDR3 loop: CASSLAPGLADGKRVF. DNA for the CDR3: TGTGCCAGCAGCTTAGCCCCGGGACTAGCGGACGGGAAAAGGGTCTTC.